These 25 T cell receptor beta chains share one sample of origin, sequenced in a study of response to subunit inactivated influenza vaccine. MiXCR, applied by TCRdb to the RT-PCR reads, yields one record per CDR3 protein. This table holds approximately 570,000 distinct CDR3 sequences, less than 8% found once. The source material was PBMCs from blood, sampled less than 30 months after vaccination. These TCRs come from a man aged 50 to 69 who received an inactivated influenza vaccine.

This clonotype occurred a few times. The J gene is TRBJ2-2, the V gene TRBV6-5; 9 nucleotides agree with TRBD2. This CDR3 is built from 16 residues. The germline V gene encodes CDR1 MNHEY and CDR2 SVGAGI. V gave up 0 bases and J gave up 6 bases; unmatched junction bases: 5. The CDR3 DNA reads as TGTGCCAGCAGTTACTCGAGTAGCGGGGGCGCCGGGGAGCTGTTTTTT. This codes for CASSYSSSGGAGELFF.

This clonotype was observed a handful of times. The V gene is TRBV5-6, the J gene TRBJ1-6; D may be TRBD1 (6 bases). The V gene's germline CDR1 is SGHDT and CDR2 YYEEEE. V was trimmed by 4 bases and J by 5 bases, leaving 16 bases between them. The CDR3 length is 16 residues. As DNA, the CDR3 is TGTGCCAGCAGCCTAGACAGGAAAGCCGATAATTCACCCCTCCACTTT. This encodes CASSLDRKADNSPLHF.

This clonotype was observed a handful of times. The chain recombines TRBV5-1 with TRBJ2-1; D may be TRBD1 (6 bases). The CDR3 extends over 15 amino acids. Trimming shortened V by 5 bases and J by 5 bases, and 17 bases separated the two germline ends. Germline V CDR1 and CDR2: SGHRS, YFSETQ. CDR3 coding DNA: TGCGCCAGCAGGGCCGGGACACAAACAAACAATGAGCAGTTCTTC. Its protein is CASRAGTQTNNEQFF.

The V call is TRBV28, the J call TRBJ2-2; D is undetermined. Germline CDR1 and CDR2: MDHEN and SYDVKM. V shed 6 bases and J shed 1 base, with 12 bases lying between them. This CDR3 contains 15 residues. The DNA of the CDR3 is TGTGCCAGCAGGGCCCCGGTTCAGAACACCGGGGAGCTGTTTTTT. This codes for CASRAPVQNTGELFF. Full variable domain (remainder filled in from reference TRBV28 and TRBJ2-2): DVKVTQSSRYLVKRTGEKVFLECVQDMDHENMFWYRQDPGLGLRLIYFSYDVKMKEKGDIPEGYSVSREKKERFSLILESASTNQTSMYLCASRAPVQNTGELFFGEGSRLTVL.

On this clonotype itself: One end of the junction fails to match germline, which may point to a read error. The CDR3 reads CASSLAEGGTYEQYF. CDR3 in DNA: TGTGCTAGCAGCTTAGCGGAGGGCGGAACCTACGAGCAGTACTTC. The rearrangement links TRBV7-7 to TRBJ2-7, with a tentative D call TRBD2 (6 bases). There are 15 residues in the CDR3. Germline values: CDR1 SSHAT, CDR2 FNYEAQ (reference sequence).

The rearrangement uses TRBV4-3 and TRBJ1-1; D is unresolved. This CDR3 spans 14 amino acids. The ends were cut back, 4 bases at V and 2 bases at J, with 11 bases in the middle. Germline CDR1 reads LGHNA; CDR2 reads YSLEER. The CDR3 is CASSPKVDNTEAFF. The DNA of the CDR3 is TGCGCCAGCAGCCCAAAGGTGGACAACACTGAAGCTTTCTTT.

This clonotype was seen at least ten times. The rearrangement joins TRBV5-1 to TRBJ2-1, with D tentatively TRBD1 (6 bases). V was clipped by 1 base and J by 5 bases, with 7 bases between them. The CDR3 consists of 13 residues. Germline assignment: CDR1 SGHRS and CDR2 YFSETQ. The CDR3 region has the DNA TGCGCCAGCAGCTTGACAGGGAACAATGAGCAGTTCTTC. Protein sequence: CASSLTGNNEQFF.

This clonotype showed up just a few times. The rearrangement links TRBV18 to TRBJ2-1, with 9 bases identical to TRBD2. Trimming removed 5 bases from V and 2 bases from J; junction bases left unmatched: 10. Germline CDR1 and CDR2: KGHSH and LQKENI. The CDR3 is made up of 17 amino acids. Here the CDR3 DNA reads TGTGCCAGCTCATCGGCGGTAGCGGGAGTAGCCTACAATGAGCAGTTCTTC. Translation gives CASSSAVAGVAYNEQFF.

The chain employs TRBV6-6 and TRBJ2-3; D not certain. Germline CDR1 MNHNY, CDR2 SVGAGI (reference sequence). Deletions cut 2 bases from V and 5 bases from J, with 8 bases between. The CDR3 sequence is 13 residues long. In DNA, the CDR3 is TGTGCCAGCAGTTACACGACGGGAGATACGCAGTATTTT. Translated: CASSYTTGDTQYF.

This clonotype was found a few times. The chain joins TRBV20-1 to TRBJ1-2, with 10 bases matching TRBD1. The CDR3 is made up of 14 amino acids. Losses at the gene ends were 3 bases for V and 4 bases for J; bases not matched to a gene: 5. Germline V CDR1 and CDR2: DFQATT, SNEGSKA (reference sequence). This CDR3 is CSASGQGVSYGYTF. The CDR3, as DNA: TGCAGTGCTAGCGGACAGGGGGTCTCCTATGGCTACACCTTC.

This clonotype was seen only a few times. This sequence joins TRBV6-5 and TRBJ1-6; 8 bases are a match to TRBD1. Looked up from germline, CDR1 is MNHEY and CDR2 is SVGAGI. This CDR3 spans 15 amino acids. V dropped 3 bases and J dropped 11; count of bases not matched to a gene: 9. The chain's CDR3 is CASSYGTTGATPLHF. CDR3 in DNA: TGTGCCAGCAGTTATGGGACGACAGGGGCGACACCCCTCCACTTT.

Only a few counts were recorded for this clonotype. V and J are TRBV6-2 or TRBV6-3 and TRBJ1-5; D is uncertain. The CDR3 covers 14 residues. Germline lookup yields CDR1 MNHEY and CDR2 SVGEGT. Trimming removed 6 bases at V and 0 bases at J, with 9 bases between. The CDR3, as DNA: TGTGCCAGCAGAAAGGAGATTAGCAATCAGCCCCAGCATTTT. This codes for CASRKEISNQPQHF.

This clonotype has only a few counts. The chain joins TRBV7-3 to TRBJ2-3, with D possibly matching TRBD2 (6 bases). V shed 2 bases and J shed 3 bases, with 15 bases lying between them. CDR1 SGHTA and CDR2 FQGTGA come from the germline V gene. This CDR3 has 16 amino acids. CDR3 bases: TGTGCCAGCAGCTTATCCCCGAGCGGGTTTACAGATACGCAGTATTTT. It yields the protein CASSLSPSGFTDTQYF. The full variable domain, its missing parts supplied by reference TRBV7-3 and TRBJ2-3, is GAGVSQTPSNKVTEKGKYVELRCDPISGHTALYWYRQSLGQGPEFLIYFQGTGAADDSGLPNDRFFAVRPEGSVSTLKIQRTERGDSAVYLCASSLSPSGFTDTQYFGPGTRLTVL.

J is TRBJ2-1 and V is TRBV20-1; D gene ambiguous. The CDR3 is 12 residues long. Germline assignment: CDR1 DFQATT and CDR2 SNEGSKA (reference sequence). V was pared by 6 bases and J by 2 bases, with 8 bases between. CDR3 sequence reads: CSAQQTYNEQFF. The CDR3 DNA reads as TGCAGTGCCCAACAAACCTACAATGAGCAGTTCTTC.

The genes are TRBV20-1 and TRBJ2-2; the D gene is possibly TRBD2 (6 bases). The germline V and J ends were trimmed by 1 base and 4 bases, with 16 bases remaining between them. CDR3 size: 16 residues. The germline V gene encodes CDR1 DFQATT and CDR2 SNEGSKA (reference sequence). CDR3 DNA sequence: TGCAGTGCTAGAGGAAGTTTAGCGGAAACCACCGGGGAGCTGTTTTTT. This encodes CSARGSLAETTGELFF.

This clonotype came up a few times. The V and J genes are TRBV5-1 and TRBJ2-2; 10 bases agree with TRBD1. Germline loops: CDR1 SGHRS, CDR2 YFSETQ. This CDR3 contains 16 residues. V was pared by 3 bases and J by 2 bases, with 4 bases of the junction left unmatched. The CDR3 region is CASSWGTGENTGELFF. The CDR3 DNA sequence: TGCGCCAGCAGCTGGGGGACAGGGGAAAACACCGGGGAGCTGTTTTTT.

This clonotype was detected a few times. Here the CDR3 reads CSASRGSDIYEQYF. Written as DNA, the CDR3 is TGCAGTGCTAGTAGGGGGTCGGATATCTACGAGCAGTACTTC. The chain has TRBV20-1 and TRBJ2-7; D may be TRBD1 (6 bases). There are 14 residues in the CDR3. V was cut by 3 bases and J by 3 bases, with 15 bases left in between. The germline V gene has CDR1 DFQATT and CDR2 SNEGSKA (reference sequence).

The chain links TRBV4-3 to TRBJ2-1, with TRBD1 identical over 8 bases. Germline V gene data show CDR1 as LGHNA and CDR2 as YSLEER. The CDR3 length is 17 residues. J gave up 1 base and V 1 base, and 6 bases lay outside the gene matches. In DNA, the CDR3 is TGCGCCAGCAGCCAAGTGATCCACAGGGGGTCCTACAATGAGCAGTTCTTC. It is translated as CASSQVIHRGSYNEQFF.

This clonotype was seen many times. The J gene is TRBJ2-7, the V gene TRBV5-1; D not resolved. The CDR3 runs to 13 residues. CDR1 is SGHRS and CDR2 is YFSETQ in the germline V gene. V was trimmed by 0 bases and J by 3 bases, leaving 7 bases between them. The CDR3 loop reads CASSLDGYYEQYF. CDR3 DNA sequence: TGCGCCAGCAGCTTGGACGGCTACTACGAGCAGTACTTC.

There are a few counts of this clonotype. The chain couples TRBV29-1 to TRBJ1-1; D is ambiguous. V lost 1 base to trimming and J lost 0 bases, with 6 bases between them. Per the germline V gene, CDR1 is SQVTM and CDR2 is ANQGSEA. This CDR3 has 13 residues. This CDR3 is CSVEVELNTEAFF. CDR3 DNA: TGCAGCGTTGAAGTGGAATTGAACACTGAAGCTTTCTTT.

In its sample, this clonotype was seen many times. The chain joins TRBV20-1 to TRBJ2-3; D may be TRBD2 (6 bases). This CDR3 is built from 13 residues. The germline V and J ends were trimmed by 4 bases and 5 bases, with 13 bases remaining between them. Germline V gene sequence: CDR1 DFQATT, CDR2 SNEGSKA (reference sequence). The CDR3 DNA reads TGCAGTGCTATTGAACCCGGGGGAGATACGCAGTATTTT. Translated, it gives CSAIEPGGDTQYF.

The sample holds a few counts of this clonotype. The chain joins TRBV11-1 to TRBJ2-2; tentatively, D is TRBD1 or TRBD2 (6 bases each). The germline V gene has CDR1 SGHAT and CDR2 FQDESV (reference sequence). V lost 5 bases and J 4 bases, leaving 17 bases between the germline ends. This CDR3 is built from 16 residues. The CDR3 region is CASSLPVWGATGELFF. CDR3 sequence (DNA): TGTGCCAGCAGCCTACCGGTTTGGGGGGCCACCGGGGAGCTGTTTTTT.

This chain joins TRBV5-5 and TRBJ2-6, with D perhaps being TRBD1 or TRBD2 (5 bases each). This CDR3 has 16 residues. Trimming took off 4 bases at V and 0 bases at J, with 11 bases between the two ends. Germline CDR1 SGHKS, CDR2 YYEKEE (reference sequence). CDR3: CASSKGPSSGANVLTF. The DNA for the CDR3 is TGTGCCAGCAGCAAGGGACCATCCTCTGGGGCCAACGTCCTGACTTTC.

This clonotype showed up many times. The DNA for the CDR3 is TGTGCCAGCAGCCAAGGTAGCGGAAGCACAGATACGCAGTATTTT. Translated, it gives CASSQGSGSTDTQYF. The J gene is TRBJ2-3, the V gene TRBV4-2; TRBD2 is a possible D gene (6 bases). There are 15 residues in the CDR3. The germline gives CDR1 LGHNA, CDR2 YNFKEQ. Trimming took 1 base from V and 0 from J, leaving 8 bases between them.

This clonotype has at least ten counts. This chain connects TRBV4-2 to TRBJ2-5; perhaps D is TRBD1 or TRBD2 (5 bases each). Trimming cost V 5 bases and J 2 bases, with 15 bases left between them. Germline assignment: CDR1 LGHNA and CDR2 YNFKEQ. The CDR3 covers 15 residues. The DNA for the CDR3 is TGTGCCAGCAGCATCCGGGCCGGGGCTCAAGAGACCCAGTACTTC. Translated: CASSIRAGAQETQYF.